The clone carrying this T cell receptor (beta chain) was observed a few times. This sample is drawn from a study of blood T cell repertoires in COVID-19. Across the study: There were acute and convalescent COVID-19 samples, and they came from the United States, Italy and Spain. T cells, B-cell-depleted T cells, or PBMCs supplied cDNA or gDNA.

CDR1 SGHVS and CDR2 FQNEAQ come from the germline V gene. CDR3 length equals 16 residues. V trimming: 0 bases; J trimming: 4 bases; junction bases outside the gene matches: 6. As processed by the authors: Cell counts per sample came from amplifying reference gene primers. The table came from immunoSEQ multiplex PCR; TCRdb's copy has only in-frame clones and leaves some out. D and trimming come from the DNA, and the V and J calls and clone size come from that table. Found here are roughly 100,000 clones, approximately 69% of them singletons; the top ten hold roughly 6.2%. The chain joins TRBV7-8 to TRBJ2-7, with 10 nucleotides matching TRBD1. The clonotype was recovered from a man of 80 years or more with acute or convalescent COVID-19. Sample: peripheral blood. This CDR3 reads CASSLAPGTGVYEQYF. The CDR3 DNA reads as TGTGCCAGCAGCTTAGCGCCAGGGACAGGGGTTTACGAGCAGTACTTC.